This paragraph covers one TCR beta chain sequence. Its antigen is currently not known. Per-base qualities were not stored, and no clone one base away is much larger. Each donor gave one peripheral blood draw, about 100 mL on average, collected into heparinised tubes. Naive, central memory, regulatory and stem cell-like memory CD4+ T cells were sorted on a BD FACSAria II using a panel including CD45RO, CCR7, CD25, CD127, CD95 and CD27. All sorted populations exceeded 95% purity. PBMCs were isolated right away by Lymphoprep density gradient centrifugation and were stained directly, without culture. To minimize batch effects, samples were stained and sorted in pairs, one healthy donor with one patient per experiment. Spanning cysteine to phenylalanine, the CDR3 consists of 15 amino acids. Only CDR3 DNA remains: 45 bases, in frame from the first base. From a lookup of the germline V gene, CDR1 and CDR2 are MGHRA and YSYEKL. V is reduced by 0 bases and J by 2 bases, leaving a spacing of 11 bases between them.

The data are from a study of beta chain features in type 1 diabetes (dated by TCRdb to 2016 to 2019). For the study in its entirety: Patients and healthy donors did not differ in mean age, gender distribution, total cell number or subset yield. A total of some 110 million sorted cells were examined across all samples, and the number of cells per subset was strongly correlated with RNA yield. The study compared TCRB repertoires of sorted circulating CD4+ T cell subsets between recently diagnosed type 1 diabetes patients and matched healthy donors. Regulatory and stem cell-like memory subsets were obtained from only 8 patients and roughly 8 healthy donors, while naive and central memory subsets were obtained from all 30 or so donors.

The paper as a whole reports these results and caveats: Patients with type 1 diabetes made fewer insertions and deleted more nucleotides at VDJ recombination sites, implying thymic rearrangement abnormalities. Because cDNA was sequenced instead of genomic DNA, highly expressing activated cells could be over-represented, though the groups showed no difference in activation or CD3 levels. The naive, central memory and regulatory TCRB repertoires appeared to resemble one another more closely among patients than among healthy donors. In all four CD4+ subsets, TCRB CDR3 length was moderately but significantly shorter in type 1 diabetes patients. PCR might favor shorter templates, but patient and control samples were amplified and corrected together, so any skew would affect both groups equally. Because the HLA sub-analyses included only small numbers of individuals, any influence of HLA type on TCRB rearrangement was left unresolved.

The High Capacity cDNA Reverse Transcription Kit was used to reverse transcribe all of the isolated RNA, meaning that expressed TCRB transcripts were what got sequenced. Deep immunoSEQ sequencing was applied to naive, central memory and regulatory T cell samples, giving an average of approximately 3.8 million total reads per sample. After sorted cells were lysed in RLT buffer, RNA was extracted with DNase-treated RNeasy Micro or Mini kits, with the choice depending on cell number. To prevent cross-contamination, each cell subset was processed individually, whereas patient and healthy donor samples were processed jointly. TCRB sequences were amplified from cDNA with the immunoSEQ multiplex PCR, producing 87-bp fragments spanning the CDR3 region. Sequencing of the amplicons was performed on the Illumina HiSeq platform. As for the authors' bioinformatics: Synthetic template baselines were used to correct PCR bias computationally, reads within Hamming distance 2 were collapsed, and singletons that could not be merged were discarded. Reads were aligned to IMGT to assign V, D and J genes, CDR3 length, and insertions or deletions at six rearrangement sites. Within each subset, clonotype counts were normalized to the number of sorted cells before true diversity and Gini coefficients were calculated with the tcR R package. The overlap coefficient, calculated on TCRB nucleotide sequences, was used to quantify repertoire sharing. Here the immuneACCESS table is served through TCRdb, limited to in-frame sequences with V and J called. Missing clones are a known gap in these copies; in checked studies unresolved V genes cover under half, and the rest lacks a known reason. V and J calls and clone size follow that table, whereas D and trimming were derived from the DNA. Across this sample there are over 150,000 clones, with roughly 8% seen only once. Approximately 0.56% of the sample rests with the top ten.

Here the chain combines TRBV4-1 and TRBJ2-7, with an unclear D gene assignment. This receptor was identified in a woman aged 18 to 35 with type 1 diabetes. Sequencing was carried out using central memory CD4+ T cells from blood. In nucleotides, the sequence is TGCGCCAGCAGCCAAGATAGTTCCGTCCCCTACGAGCAGTACTTC. This codes for CASSQDSSVPYEQYF.